This T cell receptor (beta chain) was captured by sequencing in a study of T cell repertoires in cytomegalovirus infection. As for the study in general: Indicated by public TCR beta signatures were CMV infection and matching HLA type. Broader study findings: Summed frequency of public TCR beta families distinguished CMV carriers with the relevant HLA. HLA-C-restricted, CMV-specific TCR beta clonotypes were dominant ex vivo.

TCRdb reprocessed the reads with MiXCR, giving one entry per CDR3 protein. The repertoire has roughly 200,000 distinct CDR3 sequences, about a tenth of them found once; the top ten carry roughly 5%. The germline V gene encodes CDR1 SGHTA and CDR2 FQGNSA. The CDR3 covers 15 residues. The V gene lost 1 base and the J gene lost 0 bases, with 9 bases spanning the gap. This clonotype was picked up many times. What it binds is not known. The sequenced material came from PBMCs. V and J are TRBV7-2 and TRBJ1-1; D uncertain. This sequence originates from a human donor in good health (CMV status not recorded). Some clones in this sample may be carry-over from other donors' samples. The CDR3 here is CASSLVLGLNTEAFF. The CDR3 nucleotides read TGTGCCAGCAGCTTAGTACTGGGTTTGAACACTGAAGCTTTCTTT.